This TCR beta chain is drawn from a study of blood T cell repertoires in COVID-19. Study in general: The United States, Italy and Spain provided the acute and convalescent COVID-19 samples. T cells, B-cell-depleted T cells, or PBMCs provided the cDNA or gDNA that served as material.

The V gene end was trimmed by 3 bases and the J gene end by 4 bases; junction bases not matched to a gene: 12. This CDR3 comprises 17 residues. In germline, CDR1 is LGHNA, CDR2 YSLEER. Per the authors' pipeline: Reference gene primers were amplified, and this amplification served to estimate nucleated cell counts. The table came from immunoSEQ multiplex PCR; TCRdb's copy has only in-frame clones and leaves some out. The V and J calls and clone size were taken over from that table, and D and trimming were inferred from the DNA. Among some 170,000 clones listed, roughly 89% were seen once. The chain carries TRBV4-3 and TRBJ2-7, with 10 bases matching TRBD2. The sample comprised peripheral blood. This receptor was obtained from a woman aged 70-85 years with COVID-19, enrolled during active disease. CDR3 protein: CASSHILAGESKYEQYF. In DNA, the CDR3 is TGCGCCAGCAGCCATATCCTAGCGGGAGAGTCTAAGTACGAGCAGTACTTC.